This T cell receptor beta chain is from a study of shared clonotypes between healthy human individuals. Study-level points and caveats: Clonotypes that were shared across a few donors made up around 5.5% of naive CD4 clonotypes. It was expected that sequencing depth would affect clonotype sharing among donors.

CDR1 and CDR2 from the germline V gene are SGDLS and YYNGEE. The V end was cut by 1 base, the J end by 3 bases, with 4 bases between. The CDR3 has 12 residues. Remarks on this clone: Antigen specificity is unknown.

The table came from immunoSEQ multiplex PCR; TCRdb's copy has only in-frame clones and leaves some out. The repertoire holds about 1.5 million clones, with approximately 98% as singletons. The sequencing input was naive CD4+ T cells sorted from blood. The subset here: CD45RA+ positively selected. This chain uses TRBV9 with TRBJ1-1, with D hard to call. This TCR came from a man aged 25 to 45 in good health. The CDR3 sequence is CASSVTDTEAFF. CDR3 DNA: TGTGCCAGCAGCGTAACTGACACTGAAGCTTTCTTT. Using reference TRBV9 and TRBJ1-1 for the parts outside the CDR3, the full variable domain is DSGVTQTPKHLITATGQRVTLRCSPRSGDLSVYWYQQSLDQGLQFLIQYYNGEERAKGNILERFSAQQFPDLHSELNLSSLELGDSALYFCASSVTDTEAFFGQGTRLTVV.